This T cell receptor (beta chain) comes out of a study of blood T cell repertoires in COVID-19. The overall study: Spain, Italy and the United States supplied samples that represented acute and convalescent COVID-19.

The CDR3 is 14 amino acids. Trimming cost V 5 bases and J 7 bases; bases outside gene matches: 7. The germline V gene encodes CDR1 SGHTA and CDR2 FQGNSA. Source study methods: Reference gene primer amplification gave estimated nucleated cell counts. Data came from immunoSEQ multiplex PCR; TCRdb stores just in-frame clones and leaves some out. Clonal size and the V and J genes are those of that table, whereas D and trimming came from the DNA. Of over 250,000 clones in the sample, 86% are singletons; the top ten hold around 13%. The V gene is TRBV7-2, the J gene TRBJ1-1; 10 bases align to TRBD1. The TCR sequence derives from a woman in her 70s with COVID-19, enrolled during active disease. The specimen was peripheral blood. The CDR3 reads CASSPGQGFGEAFF. The CDR3 coding sequence is TGTGCCAGCAGCCCGGGACAGGGGTTTGGTGAAGCTTTCTTT.